Reported below is one T cell receptor beta chain. The antigen it binds to is not known. Base qualities were left out, and no much larger clone turns up one base away. The data stem from a study of blood T cell repertoires in COVID-19 (dated by TCRdb to about 2020). As for the study more broadly: Collaborator samples came from the United States, Italy and Spain and covered acute and convalescent phases of COVID-19. The sample metadata nearly always contained a de-identified subject ID, COVID-19 status, age in years and sex. The samples were drawn from the first 160 participants of the ongoing ImmuneRACE study and from 950 to 1,500 subjects provided by 6 global collaborators. The material from the prospective study consisted of cDNA or gDNA derived from T cells, B-cell-depleted T cells, or PBMCs. HLA class I and class II types, where available, came from metadata supplied by the sample provider rather than from assay-based typing. The repertoires were made available in a free public database intended to serve as a resource for research on the immune response to SARS-CoV-2. The dataset comprised deeply sampled blood TCRbeta repertoires from subjects exposed to, actively infected with, or recovered from COVID-19.

General conclusions and limits of the study: The amount of clinical and demographic metadata varied by source and participant and was provided uncurated.

At one collaborating source in Seattle, patients were enrolled during active infection and were followed longitudinally through the course of disease. Whole blood was collected in K2EDTA tubes by collaborating institutions according to the institutions' own protocols. For TCRbeta analysis, collaborators shipped samples as frozen whole blood, isolated PBMCs, or DNA extracted from either of those sample types. The germline V gene sets CDR1 to SGHTA and CDR2 to FQGNSA. V is cut by 0 bases and J by 5 bases, and the space between the germline ends is 7 bases. Taken from cysteine to phenylalanine, the CDR3 has 13 residues. Solely the CDR3 DNA is kept, with 39 bases framed from the first base. TCRbeta CDR3 regions were amplified from genomic DNA using the immunoSEQ Assay, a bias-controlled multiplex PCR. Regarding the original processing steps: The number of nucleated cells in each sample was estimated from the amplification of reference gene primers within the assay. Sequence reads were collapsed and filtered to measure the absolute abundance of every unique TCRbeta CDR3 rearrangement. For each sample, productive Simpson clonality was calculated by taking the square root of Simpson's diversity index across productive rearrangements. The clones in this table, taken by TCRdb from immuneACCESS, are in-frame only. Not every clone is retained; where verified, under half of the shortfall comes from an unresolved V gene, and the cause of the rest is unknown. V and J calls and clone size are given by that table; D and trimming were obtained from the DNA. For this sample the table gives approximately 180,000 clones, of which more than 75% were detected only once. Together, the top ten hold 15% to 20% of the sample.

Input material: peripheral blood. This clonotype was sampled from a person between 65 and 79 years old with COVID-19, enrolled during active disease. The V gene is TRBV7-2 and the J gene is TRBJ1-2, with a tentative D gene TRBD1 over 5 matching bases. The sequence in DNA is TGTGCCAGCAGCTTAGCACCAGGGTATGGCTACACCTTC. Translated, this gives CASSLAPGYGYTF.